This T cell receptor (beta chain) was documented in a study of blood T cell repertoires in COVID-19. At the level of the study: Both acute and convalescent COVID-19 samples were obtained from the United States, Italy and Spain. In each case, the material was cDNA or gDNA derived from T cells, B-cell-depleted T cells, or PBMCs.

Original analysis: Estimates of nucleated cell counts were drawn from the amplification of reference gene primers. Only in-frame clones appear in the TCRdb table, and some are missing; sequencing was by immunoSEQ multiplex PCR. V and J calls and clone size are copied from that table; D and trimming were computed from the DNA. The sample yields approximately 450,000 clones, 75% to 90% seen once. V dropped 0 bases and J dropped 8 bases, with 9 bases sitting between them. Germline V gives CDR1 SGHNT, CDR2 YYREEE (reference sequence). CDR3 size: 14 residues. Sequencing was performed on peripheral blood. The chain employs TRBV5-4 and TRBJ1-6; no clear D gene. The sequence came from a woman in her thirties with acute or convalescent COVID-19. DNA for the CDR3: TGTGCCAGCAGCTTGGCCATCCGAGATTCACCCCTCCACTTT. Encoded protein: CASSLAIRDSPLHF. Using reference TRBV5-4 and TRBJ1-6 for the parts outside the CDR3, the full variable domain is ETGVTQSPTHLIKTRGQQVTLRCSSQSGHNTVSWYQQALGQGPQFIFQYYREEENGRGNFPPRFSGLQFPNYSSELNVNALELDDSALYLCASSLAIRDSPLHFGNGTRLTVT.